Below, 16 T cell receptor beta chains from the same sample are listed, as sequenced in a study of T cells after yellow fever vaccination. TCRdb re-called the 5' RACE reads with MiXCR, one entry per CDR3 protein. Among roughly 320,000 distinct CDR3 sequences listed, about 10% were seen once. The material was CD4+ T cells sorted from PBMCs, obtained 45 days after the yellow fever booster vaccination. The receptors stem from a man younger than 35 who received the YFV17D yellow fever vaccine.

This clonotype was seen only a few times. The CDR3 nucleotides read TGTGCCAGCAGTTTAGCGCGTAGCGGGGGGATTATATACAATGAGCAGTTCTTC. Translating gives CASSLARSGGIIYNEQFF. The genes are TRBV12-3 or TRBV12-4 and TRBJ2-1, with 10 bases lining up with TRBD2. The CDR3 covers 18 residues. V lost 0 bases and J lost 4; bases outside the gene matches: 9.

The chain employs TRBV19 and TRBJ2-5; 8 positions match TRBD1. CDR3 length: 14 amino acids. V was pared by 5 bases and J by 6 bases, with 8 bases of the junction left unmatched. Germline V gene lookup returns CDR1 LNHDA and CDR2 SQIVND (reference sequence). The CDR3 is CASSLRTGRQTQYF. The CDR3 nucleotides are TGTGCCAGTAGTCTACGGACAGGGCGGCAGACCCAGTACTTC.

The CDR3 protein is CSASQGDYEQYF. CDR3 DNA: TGCAGTGCTAGCCAGGGGGACTACGAGCAGTACTTC. The rearrangement links TRBV20-1 to TRBJ2-7; 7 nucleotides line up with TRBD1. Germline assignment: CDR1 DFQATT and CDR2 SNEGSKA (reference sequence). J lost 3 bases, V lost 3 bases, and 2 bases had no gene match. CDR3 size: 12 residues.

This chain joins TRBV5-1 and TRBJ2-1, with 11 nucleotides matching TRBD2. The CDR3 is 16 amino acids. V lost 1 base and J lost 3; bases outside the gene matches: 3. Germline V CDR1 and CDR2: SGHRS, YFSETQ. CDR3 in DNA: TGCGCCAGCAGCTTGCCTAGCGGGGGGTACTACAATGAGCAGTTCTTC. Encoded protein: CASSLPSGGYYNEQFF.

This rearrangement joins TRBV5-6 to TRBJ2-3; TRBD2 agrees at 7 bases. There are 16 residues in the CDR3. Unmatched junction bases numbered 5, after V lost 0 bases and J lost 1 base. In germline, CDR1 is SGHDT, CDR2 YYEEEE. This CDR3 is CASSLASGLGTDTQYF. The CDR3 nucleotides read TGTGCCAGCAGCTTGGCCAGCGGACTAGGCACAGATACGCAGTATTTT.

This clonotype was seen more than once but under ten times. This sequence joins TRBV20-1 and TRBJ2-4; the D gene could be TRBD1 or TRBD2 (5 bases each). CDR3 length equals 12 residues. The germline V gene encodes CDR1 DFQATT and CDR2 SNEGSKA (reference sequence). V dropped 4 bases and J dropped 11 bases, with 15 bases sitting between them. The CDR3 region has the DNA TGCAGTGCTAAGGAGGCAGGGACGTTTCAGTACTTC. This codes for CSAKEAGTFQYF.

V gene TRBV7-2 combines with J gene TRBJ1-5; 8 bases map to TRBD1. In germline, CDR1 is SGHTA, CDR2 FQGNSA. The length of the CDR3 is 15 residues. The V gene end was trimmed by 5 bases and the J gene end by 4 bases; junction bases not matched to a gene: 7. CDR3 DNA sequence: TGTGCCAGCAGCGCAAAAGGACAGGGTAATCAGCCCCAGCATTTT. It yields the protein CASSAKGQGNQPQHF.

J is TRBJ2-3 and V is TRBV2; 10 bases align to TRBD2. This CDR3 has 14 residues. V trimming: 8 bases; J trimming: 1 base; junction bases outside the gene matches: 3. Germline-derived CDR1 and CDR2 are SNHLY and FYNNEI. The CDR3 protein is CASLGTSGTDTQYF. The CDR3 DNA sequence: TGTGCCAGCCTGGGGACTAGCGGCACAGATACGCAGTATTTT.

V usage is TRBV6-1 and J usage is TRBJ2-7; D is perhaps TRBD1 or TRBD2 (5 bases each). The CDR3 is 17 residues long. CDR1 is MNHNS, CDR2 SASEGT, per germline. The V end was cut by 4 bases, the J end by 5 bases, with 24 bases between. For the CDR3, the DNA is TGTGCCAGCAGTGGGGGACCAACGCCTAACGTTAGTAACGAGCAGTACTTC. This translates into CASSGGPTPNVSNEQYF.

V usage is TRBV12-3 or TRBV12-4 and J usage is TRBJ2-4; 14 nucleotides line up with TRBD2. V shed 5 bases and J 5 bases; nucleotides not matched to a gene: 2. This CDR3 region has 15 residues. The CDR3 sequence: CASSLGLAGENIQYF. CDR3 bases: TGTGCCAGCAGTCTGGGACTAGCGGGAGAAAACATTCAGTACTTC.

The chain carries TRBV29-1 and TRBJ2-1; D perhaps matches TRBD2 (7 bases). Germline loops: CDR1 SQVTM, CDR2 ANQGSEA. The V end lost 7 bases, the J end lost 7 bases, and 17 bases lay between the germline ends. The CDR3 covers 13 residues. CDR3 DNA: TGCAGCGGGGGCGGGGGCAAGGGAAATGAGCAGTTCTTC. It encodes CSGGGGKGNEQFF.

Only a few counts were recorded for this clonotype. V is TRBV9 and J is TRBJ2-5; D perhaps matches TRBD2 (5 bases). Germline V gene data show CDR1 as SGDLS and CDR2 as YYNGEE. V lost 2 bases and J 3 bases, leaving 11 bases between the germline ends. CDR3 length: 14 amino acids. CDR3 in amino acids: CASSVGLTEETQYF. The CDR3 DNA reads as TGTGCCAGCAGCGTCGGACTCACAGAAGAGACCCAGTACTTC.

The rearrangement links TRBV9 to TRBJ2-3; 7 bases are a match to TRBD2. Germline-derived CDR1 and CDR2 are SGDLS and YYNGEE. V lost 0 bases to trimming and J lost 2 bases; unmatched junction nucleotides: 15. The CDR3 covers 19 residues. CDR3: CASSVDGRLAAFSTDTQYF. The CDR3 nucleotides are TGTGCCAGCAGCGTAGATGGGAGGCTAGCGGCGTTCTCCACAGATACGCAGTATTTT.

This clonotype showed up many times. The chain joins TRBV4-1 to TRBJ2-5, with a possible D match to TRBD1 (5 bases). The CDR3 runs to 15 residues. V lost 1 base and J 5 bases, leaving 14 bases between the germline ends. CDR1 is MGHRA, CDR2 YSYEKL, per germline. The CDR3 coding sequence is TGCGCCAGCAGCCAAGGGACCCAGGGTGGGGAGACCCAGTACTTC. Translating gives CASSQGTQGGETQYF.

The chain recombines TRBV20-1 with TRBJ2-7; weak D call: TRBD2 (5 bases). Germline CDR1 reads DFQATT; CDR2 reads SNEGSKA (reference sequence). V lost 0 bases and J lost 3, with 9 bases in between. The CDR3 covers 13 residues. In DNA form, the CDR3 reads TGCAGTGCTAGAGATAGACGGGGCTACGAGCAGTACTTC. This sequence encodes CSARDRRGYEQYF.

DNA for the CDR3: TGTGCCAGCACCCTAGCGGGGGGGCTAGATACGCAGTATTTT. Translation: CASTLAGGLDTQYF. The chain employs TRBV7-2 and TRBJ2-3, with 12 bases that match TRBD2. Germline V CDR1 and CDR2: SGHTA, FQGNSA. This CDR3 comprises 14 residues. V shed 7 bases, J shed 5 bases, and the junction held 4 bases outside the gene matches. The full variable domain, with the rest looked up from reference TRBV7-2 and TRBJ2-3, is GAGVSQSPSNKVTEKGKDVELRCDPISGHTALYWYRQSLGQGLEFLIYFQGNSAPDKSGLPSDRFSAERTGGSVSTLTIQRTQQEDSAVYLCASTLAGGLDTQYFGPGTRLTVL.